The rows below give T cell receptor beta chains drawn from one sample of a study of cytomegalovirus exposure and HLA in healthy donors. The protocol was immunoSEQ multiplex PCR, while the TCRdb copy is restricted to in-frame clones and leaves out a portion. Among around 120,000 clones, approximately 90% were seen once, and the ten largest hold approximately 2.1%. Sample: PBMCs. The source is a woman between 18 and 29 years old in good health and CMV-seronegative. Both conserved end residues are part of each CDR3. The order of the fields is clone size, CDR3 length, V gene, D gene, J gene, CDR3 protein, CDR3 DNA. A D gene is named only where the DNA matches it firmly. Size is stated for part of the rows, as once, few or many counts, or as a class when the clone is expanded.

clone_size: .
cdr3_length: 14
v_call: TRBV28
d_call: .
j_call: TRBJ1-6
cdr3_aa: CASRLPNQDSPLHF
cdr3_nt: TGTGCCAGCAGATTACCGAACCAGGATTCACCCCTCCACTTT

clone_size: .
cdr3_length: 16
v_call: TRBV9
d_call: TRBD2
j_call: TRBJ2-3
cdr3_aa: CASSVGNGRAGDTQYF
cdr3_nt: TGTGCCAGCAGCGTAGGGAACGGGAGGGCCGGAGATACGCAGTATTTT

clone_size: .
cdr3_length: 18
v_call: TRBV7-2
d_call: TRBD1
j_call: TRBJ2-7
cdr3_aa: CASSPRTRPGQVSYEQYF
cdr3_nt: TGTGCCAGCAGCCCCCGGACTCGTCCGGGACAGGTCTCCTACGAGCAGTACTTC

clone_size: .
cdr3_length: 14
v_call: TRBV30
d_call: TRBD1
j_call: TRBJ2-5
cdr3_aa: CAWRTGGLAGTQYF
cdr3_nt: TGTGCCTGGAGGACAGGGGGCCTAGCGGGGACCCAGTACTTC

clone_size: once
cdr3_length: 13
v_call: TRBV7-6
d_call: .
j_call: TRBJ2-7
cdr3_aa: CASSGGSYYEQYF
cdr3_nt: TGTGCCAGCAGCGGAGGAAGCTACTACGAGCAGTACTTC

clone_size: .
cdr3_length: 14
v_call: TRBV7-6
d_call: .
j_call: TRBJ2-2
cdr3_aa: CASSLRANTGELFF
cdr3_nt: TGTGCCAGCAGCTTACGGGCGAACACCGGGGAGCTGTTTTTT

clone_size: .
cdr3_length: 14
v_call: TRBV2
d_call: TRBD1
j_call: TRBJ1-1
cdr3_aa: CASRTGSGNTEAFF
cdr3_nt: TGTGCCAGCAGGACAGGGAGTGGGAACACTGAAGCTTTCTTT

clone_size: once
cdr3_length: 16
v_call: TRBV5-6
d_call: .
j_call: TRBJ2-5
cdr3_aa: CASSFPLGRGQETQYF
cdr3_nt: TGTGCCAGCAGCTTCCCCCTTGGCAGGGGCCAAGAGACCCAGTACTTC

clone_size: .
cdr3_length: 17
v_call: TRBV2
d_call: TRBD1
j_call: TRBJ2-7
cdr3_aa: CASSDEGWAGGNHEQYF
cdr3_nt: TGTGCCAGCAGTGACGAGGGATGGGCAGGGGGCAACCACGAGCAGTACTTC

clone_size: few
cdr3_length: 15
v_call: TRBV28
d_call: TRBD2
j_call: TRBJ2-1
cdr3_aa: CASSSLAGVFNEQFF
cdr3_nt: TGTGCCAGCAGTTCTCTAGCGGGAGTATTCAATGAGCAGTTCTTC

clone_size: .
cdr3_length: 14
v_call: TRBV19
d_call: .
j_call: TRBJ2-3
cdr3_aa: CASSISGSTDTQYF
cdr3_nt: TGTGCCAGTAGTATAAGCGGTAGCACAGATACGCAGTATTTT

clone_size: .
cdr3_length: 15
v_call: TRBV27
d_call: TRBD1
j_call: TRBJ2-7
cdr3_aa: CASSPIGQGLREQYF
cdr3_nt: TGTGCCAGCAGCCCTATAGGACAGGGGCTGAGGGAGCAGTACTTC

clone_size: .
cdr3_length: 14
v_call: TRBV5-1
d_call: .
j_call: TRBJ2-5
cdr3_aa: CASSLGRGAETQYF
cdr3_nt: TGCGCCAGCAGCTTGGGCAGAGGCGCCGAGACCCAGTACTTC

clone_size: .
cdr3_length: 15
v_call: TRBV6-6
d_call: TRBD1
j_call: TRBJ1-5
cdr3_aa: CASSQGTGITQPQHF
cdr3_nt: TGTGCCAGCAGTCAAGGGACAGGGATTACGCAGCCCCAGCATTTT

clone_size: .
cdr3_length: 12
v_call: TRBV29-1
d_call: .
j_call: TRBJ1-1
cdr3_aa: CSLQGMNTEAFF
cdr3_nt: TGCAGCTTACAGGGAATGAACACTGAAGCTTTCTTT

clone_size: .
cdr3_length: 12
v_call: TRBV30
d_call: .
j_call: TRBJ1-4
cdr3_aa: CAWGLLNEKLFF
cdr3_nt: TGTGCCTGGGGACTGCTGAATGAAAAACTGTTTTTT

clone_size: .
cdr3_length: 14
v_call: TRBV9
d_call: TRBD1
j_call: TRBJ2-1
cdr3_aa: CASSVGPGGDEQFF
cdr3_nt: TGTGCCAGCAGCGTAGGCCCAGGGGGCGATGAGCAGTTCTTC

clone_size: once
cdr3_length: 14
v_call: TRBV6-1
d_call: TRBD1
j_call: TRBJ2-7
cdr3_aa: CASSERRGPYEQYF
cdr3_nt: TGTGCCAGCAGTGAGCGAAGGGGGCCCTACGAGCAGTACTTC

clone_size: .
cdr3_length: 15
v_call: TRBV5-1
d_call: TRBD1
j_call: TRBJ2-3
cdr3_aa: CASSRTGDGADTQYF
cdr3_nt: TGCGCCAGCAGCCGTACAGGGGACGGGGCAGATACGCAGTATTTT

clone_size: .
cdr3_length: 16
v_call: TRBV7-2
d_call: .
j_call: TRBJ2-3
cdr3_aa: CASSSLGGDFTDTQYF
cdr3_nt: TGTGCCAGCAGCTCACTAGGAGGGGACTTCACAGATACGCAGTATTTT

clone_size: .
cdr3_length: 14
v_call: TRBV28
d_call: .
j_call: TRBJ1-3
cdr3_aa: CASSVDRRTNTIYF
cdr3_nt: TGTGCCAGCAGTGTGGACAGACGAACAAACACCATATATTTT

clone_size: .
cdr3_length: 16
v_call: TRBV28
d_call: TRBD1
j_call: TRBJ2-1
cdr3_aa: CASSLYGTGYYNEQFF
cdr3_nt: TGTGCCAGCAGTTTATATGGGACAGGATACTACAATGAGCAGTTCTTC

clone_size: .
cdr3_length: 13
v_call: TRBV7-8
d_call: .
j_call: TRBJ2-7
cdr3_aa: CASSFPQGHEQYF
cdr3_nt: TGTGCCAGCAGCTTTCCCCAGGGCCACGAGCAGTACTTC

clone_size: .
cdr3_length: 15
v_call: TRBV6-5
d_call: TRBD1
j_call: TRBJ1-2
cdr3_aa: CASSYLTGIGYGYTF
cdr3_nt: TGTGCCAGCAGTTACCTGACAGGGATCGGCTATGGCTACACCTTC

clone_size: .
cdr3_length: 17
v_call: TRBV9
d_call: TRBD1
j_call: TRBJ1-3
cdr3_aa: CASSVGQGVRSGNTIYF
cdr3_nt: TGTGCCAGCAGCGTCGGACAGGGGGTTAGGTCTGGAAACACCATATATTTT

clone_size: .
cdr3_length: 16
v_call: TRBV6-6
d_call: .
j_call: TRBJ2-5
cdr3_aa: CASSLREQGLGETQYF
cdr3_nt: TGTGCCAGCAGCTTACGAGAACAGGGTCTAGGTGAGACCCAGTACTTC

clone_size: .
cdr3_length: 13
v_call: TRBV6-5
d_call: TRBD1
j_call: TRBJ1-1
cdr3_aa: CASRPDRDSEAFF
cdr3_nt: TGTGCCAGCAGGCCCGACAGGGACTCTGAAGCTTTCTTT

clone_size: .
cdr3_length: 13
v_call: TRBV28
d_call: TRBD1
j_call: TRBJ1-2
cdr3_aa: CASRTGQDYGYTF
cdr3_nt: TGTGCCAGCAGAACAGGACAGGACTATGGCTACACCTTC

clone_size: .
cdr3_length: 13
v_call: TRBV19
d_call: .
j_call: TRBJ2-5
cdr3_aa: CASSTGAQETQYF
cdr3_nt: TGTGCCAGTAGTACAGGGGCCCAAGAGACCCAGTACTTC

clone_size: .
cdr3_length: 15
v_call: TRBV7-2
d_call: .
j_call: TRBJ2-1
cdr3_aa: CASSLRGRQYNEQFF
cdr3_nt: TGTGCCAGCAGCTTAAGGGGTCGGCAGTACAATGAGCAGTTCTTC

clone_size: .
cdr3_length: 19
v_call: TRBV4-3
d_call: .
j_call: TRBJ2-7
cdr3_aa: CASSQVPPRARGSPYEQYF
cdr3_nt: TGCGCCAGCAGCCAAGTCCCGCCTAGGGCGAGGGGGTCCCCCTACGAGCAGTACTTC

clone_size: .
cdr3_length: 15
v_call: TRBV30
d_call: .
j_call: TRBJ1-1
cdr3_aa: CAWSVRFPRKAEAFF
cdr3_nt: TGTGCCTGGAGTGTACGATTTCCCAGGAAGGCTGAAGCTTTCTTT

clone_size: .
cdr3_length: 16
v_call: TRBV7-9
d_call: .
j_call: TRBJ2-1
cdr3_aa: CASSVPGWGGHNEQFF
cdr3_nt: TGTGCCAGCTCCGTACCCGGGTGGGGCGGTCACAATGAGCAGTTCTTC

clone_size: .
cdr3_length: 11
v_call: TRBV20-1
d_call: .
j_call: TRBJ2-4
cdr3_aa: CSANKKNIQYF
cdr3_nt: TGCAGTGCTAACAAGAAAAACATTCAGTACTTC

clone_size: .
cdr3_length: 15
v_call: TRBV18
d_call: TRBD1
j_call: TRBJ1-1
cdr3_aa: CASSPRQGGNTEAFF
cdr3_nt: TGTGCCAGCTCACCGCGACAGGGGGGGAACACTGAAGCTTTCTTT

clone_size: .
cdr3_length: 14
v_call: TRBV5-4
d_call: TRBD1
j_call: TRBJ2-3
cdr3_aa: CATSTQGAPDTQYF
cdr3_nt: TGTGCCACCAGCACACAGGGGGCCCCAGATACGCAGTATTTT

clone_size: .
cdr3_length: 16
v_call: TRBV6-5
d_call: .
j_call: TRBJ1-3
cdr3_aa: CASSYAGPISGNTIYF
cdr3_nt: TGTGCCAGCAGTTACGCAGGTCCAATCTCTGGAAACACCATATATTTT

clone_size: .
cdr3_length: 15
v_call: TRBV6-5
d_call: .
j_call: TRBJ2-1
cdr3_aa: CASTIDRRSYNEQFF
cdr3_nt: TGTGCCAGCACCATAGACAGGAGGTCCTACAATGAGCAGTTCTTC

clone_size: .
cdr3_length: 16
v_call: TRBV4-2
d_call: TRBD2
j_call: TRBJ2-2
cdr3_aa: CASSQDSSSGLRELFF
cdr3_nt: TGTGCCAGCAGCCAAGATTCCTCTAGCGGACTTCGGGAGCTGTTTTTT

clone_size: .
cdr3_length: 15
v_call: TRBV11-2
d_call: .
j_call: TRBJ2-3
cdr3_aa: CASSFSRASTDTQYF
cdr3_nt: TGTGCCAGCAGCTTTAGCCGCGCTAGCACAGATACGCAGTATTTT

clone_size: .
cdr3_length: 13
v_call: TRBV6-5
d_call: TRBD2
j_call: TRBJ2-2
cdr3_aa: CASGRGGTGELFF
cdr3_nt: TGTGCCAGCGGGAGGGGCGGCACCGGGGAGCTGTTTTTT

clone_size: .
cdr3_length: 15
v_call: TRBV9
d_call: .
j_call: TRBJ2-5
cdr3_aa: CASSVEAGIWETQYF
cdr3_nt: TGTGCCAGCAGCGTAGAGGCAGGGATATGGGAGACCCAGTACTTC

clone_size: once
cdr3_length: 16
v_call: TRBV5-1
d_call: .
j_call: TRBJ1-3
cdr3_aa: CASSLGGTSSGNTIYF
cdr3_nt: TGCGCCAGCAGCTTAGGCGGGACCTCCTCTGGAAACACCATATATTTT